The subject of this entry is one T cell receptor (beta chain). This sample is drawn from a study of blood T cell repertoires in COVID-19. Study context: The cDNA or gDNA used as material had been derived from T cells, B-cell-depleted T cells, or PBMCs.

Original processing methods: Reference gene primer amplification yielded estimated nucleated cell counts. Assay used: immunoSEQ multiplex PCR; TCRdb lists only in-frame clones, some missing. For V, J and clone size, that table is used; D and trimming come from the DNA. In the table there are over 65,000 clones, roughly 90% of which are singletons. The CDR3 has 14 residues. Germline values: CDR1 SGHNT, CDR2 YYREEE (reference sequence). V was pared by 3 bases and J by 2 bases, with 10 bases between. Sequences were obtained from peripheral blood. The clonotype originates from a woman in her fifties or sixties with acute or convalescent COVID-19. This sequence joins TRBV5-4 and TRBJ2-3; unclear D gene. The CDR3 spells CASSSRLLTDTQYF. For the CDR3, the DNA is TGTGCCAGCAGCTCGCGACTCCTCACAGATACGCAGTATTTT.